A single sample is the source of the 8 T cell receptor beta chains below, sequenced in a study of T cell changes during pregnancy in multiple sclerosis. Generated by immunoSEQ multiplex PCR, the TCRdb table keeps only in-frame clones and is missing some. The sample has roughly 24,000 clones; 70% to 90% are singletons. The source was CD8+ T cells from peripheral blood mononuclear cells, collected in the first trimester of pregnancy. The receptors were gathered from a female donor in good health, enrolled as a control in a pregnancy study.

The CDR3 is CASSSTGPGNTGELFF. Here the CDR3 DNA reads TGTGCCAGCAGCTCCACAGGGCCGGGGAACACCGGGGAGCTGTTTTTT. The chain joins TRBV28 to TRBJ2-2, with D perhaps TRBD1 (6 bases). From germline, CDR1 is MDHEN and CDR2 SYDVKM. Between the trimmed V and J ends, which lost 6 bases and 1 base, there was a span of 15 bases. This CDR3 is built from 16 residues.

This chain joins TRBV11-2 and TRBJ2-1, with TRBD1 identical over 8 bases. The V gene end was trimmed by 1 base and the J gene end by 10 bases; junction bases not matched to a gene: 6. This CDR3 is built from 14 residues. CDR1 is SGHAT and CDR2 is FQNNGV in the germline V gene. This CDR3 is CASSLVTGVWEQFF. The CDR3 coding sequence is TGTGCCAGCAGCTTAGTGACAGGGGTTTGGGAGCAGTTCTTC.

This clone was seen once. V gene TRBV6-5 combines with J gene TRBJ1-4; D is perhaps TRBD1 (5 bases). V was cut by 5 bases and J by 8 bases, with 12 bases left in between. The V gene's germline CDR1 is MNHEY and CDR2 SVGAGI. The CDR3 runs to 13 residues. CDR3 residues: CASSKDIGEKLFF. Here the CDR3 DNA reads TGTGCCAGCAGTAAGGACATCGGCGAAAAACTGTTTTTT.

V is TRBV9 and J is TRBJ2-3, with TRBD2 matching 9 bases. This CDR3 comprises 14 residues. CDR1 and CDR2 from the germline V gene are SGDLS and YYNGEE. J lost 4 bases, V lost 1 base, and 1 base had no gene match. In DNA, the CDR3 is TGTGCCAGCAGCGTAAGCGGGGGGCCAGATACGCAGTATTTT. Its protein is CASSVSGGPDTQYF.

CDR3 bases: TGTGCCAGCAGCGTATCGGTGAAGGGGGCCAACGTCCTGACTTTC. Residues: CASSVSVKGANVLTF. V usage is TRBV9 and J usage is TRBJ2-6; D not certain. The CDR3 is made up of 15 amino acids. Germline assignment: CDR1 SGDLS and CDR2 YYNGEE. The V gene lost 1 base and the J gene lost 4 bases, with 9 bases spanning the gap.

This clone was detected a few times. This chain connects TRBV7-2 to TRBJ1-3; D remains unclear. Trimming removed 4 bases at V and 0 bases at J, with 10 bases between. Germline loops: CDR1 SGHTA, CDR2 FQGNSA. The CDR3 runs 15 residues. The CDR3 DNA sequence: TGTGCCAGCAGCTCGGACGGGAGCTCTGGAAACACCATATATTTT. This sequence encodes CASSSDGSSGNTIYF.

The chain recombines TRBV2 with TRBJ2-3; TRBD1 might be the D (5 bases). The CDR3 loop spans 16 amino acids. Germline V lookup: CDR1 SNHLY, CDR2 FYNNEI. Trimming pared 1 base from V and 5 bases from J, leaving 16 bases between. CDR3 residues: CASSEGGYPPVDTQYF. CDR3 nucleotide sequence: TGTGCCAGCAGTGAAGGGGGCTATCCCCCCGTAGATACGCAGTATTTT. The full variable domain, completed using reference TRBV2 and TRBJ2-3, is EPEVTQTPSHQVTQMGQEVILRCVPISNHLYFYWYRQILGQKVEFLVSFYNNEISEKSEIFDDQFSVERPDGSNFTLKIRSTKLEDSAMYFCASSEGGYPPVDTQYFGPGTRLTVL.

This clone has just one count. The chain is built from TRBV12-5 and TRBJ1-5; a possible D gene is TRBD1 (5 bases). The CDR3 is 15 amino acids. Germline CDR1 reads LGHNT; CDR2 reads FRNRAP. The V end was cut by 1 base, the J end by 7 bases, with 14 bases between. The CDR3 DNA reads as TGTGCTAGTGGTTTGGCTTATTCCAGGGTCCAGCCCCAGCATTTT. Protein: CASGLAYSRVQPQHF.